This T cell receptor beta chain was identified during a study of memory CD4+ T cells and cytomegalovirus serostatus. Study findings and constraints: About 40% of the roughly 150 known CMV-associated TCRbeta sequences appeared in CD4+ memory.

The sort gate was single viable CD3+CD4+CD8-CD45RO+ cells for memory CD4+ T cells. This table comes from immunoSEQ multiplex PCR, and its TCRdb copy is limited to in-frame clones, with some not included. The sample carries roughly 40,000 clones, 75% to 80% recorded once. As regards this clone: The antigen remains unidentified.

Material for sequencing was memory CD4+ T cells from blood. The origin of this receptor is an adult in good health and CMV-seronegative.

This CDR3 is CASSFMESSYEQYF. The CDR3 region has the DNA TGTGCCAGCAGTTTCATGGAGAGCTCCTACGAGCAGTACTTC. This chain uses TRBV6-5 with TRBJ2-7, with D unclear. This CDR3 spans 14 amino acids. Germline CDR1 MNHEY, CDR2 SVGAGI. Trimming left V 4 bases short and J 0 bases short, with 10 bases between.